This entry lists 24 T cell receptor beta chains sequenced from one sample in a study of blood T cell repertoires in COVID-19. TCRdb's table, derived via immunoSEQ multiplex PCR, lists solely in-frame clones and lacks some. Among 250,000 or so clones listed, approximately 83% were seen once. Sequencing was performed on PBMCs or T cells enriched from blood (not recorded which). These receptors came from a woman in her forties who had been exposed to COVID-19.

The chain joins TRBV19 to TRBJ1-2; D is possibly TRBD1 (6 bases). V dropped 7 bases and J dropped 7 bases, with 16 bases sitting between them. CDR3 length: 13 amino acids. Per the germline V gene, CDR1 is LNHDA and CDR2 is SQIVND (reference sequence). Here the CDR3 DNA reads TGTGCCAGTAAGGGGGTAGAAGTTGGTGGCTACACCTTC. It codes for CASKGVEVGGYTF.

V and J are TRBV14 and TRBJ1-6; D uncertain. Germline V gene lookup returns CDR1 SGHDN and CDR2 FVKESK. V gave up 1 base and J gave up 8 bases, with 3 bases separating them. The length of the CDR3 is 12 residues. CDR3 in DNA: TGTGCCAGCAGCCAAGCTTATTCACCCCTCCACTTT. Residues: CASSQAYSPLHF.

The chain carries TRBV5-1 and TRBJ1-5, with 7 bases identical to TRBD1. Unmatched junction bases numbered 1, after V lost 0 bases and J lost 4 bases. Germline CDR1 is SGHRS and CDR2 is YFSETQ. The CDR3 runs 14 residues. The CDR3 DNA sequence: TGCGCCAGCAGCTTGGGGACAGGAAATCAGCCCCAGCATTTT. The encoded protein is CASSLGTGNQPQHF.

The chain employs TRBV15 and TRBJ1-1; D uncertain. The CDR3 length is 15 residues. V lost 0 bases, J lost 10 bases, and 18 bases lay in between. CDR1 LNHNV and CDR2 YYDKDF come from the germline V gene (reference sequence). In nucleotides, the CDR3 is TGTGCCACCAGCAGAGATCGACCCCCGCCAGGCAGAGCTTTCTTT. Translating it yields CATSRDRPPPGRAFF.

The chain combines TRBV7-9 with TRBJ1-1; perhaps TRBD1 as D (5 bases). The CDR3 consists of 13 residues. From germline, CDR1 is SEHNR and CDR2 FQNEAQ (reference sequence). Trimming stripped 5 bases from V and 3 bases from J, with 10 bases between. CDR3 sequence reads: CASSESRDTEAFF. The CDR3 bases are TGTGCCAGCAGCGAATCCAGGGACACTGAAGCTTTCTTT. The entire variable domain, with the rest obtained from reference TRBV7-9 and TRBJ1-1, is as follows: DTGVSQNPRHKITKRGQNVTFRCDPISEHNRLYWYRQTLGQGPEFLTYFQNEAQLEKSRLLSDRFSAERPKGSFSTLEIQRTEQGDSAMYLCASSESRDTEAFFGQGTRLTVV.

The chain uses TRBV6-5 and TRBJ2-7; D possibly corresponds to TRBD2 (6 bases). Germline V lookup: CDR1 MNHEY, CDR2 SVGAGI. This CDR3 region has 15 residues. The V and J ends lost 7 bases and 3 bases respectively, with 19 bases between them. CDR3 sequence reads: CASMVFSGSNYEQYF. CDR3 in DNA: TGTGCCAGCATGGTCTTTAGCGGATCTAACTACGAGCAGTACTTC.

The chain combines TRBV7-9 with TRBJ1-1, with unresolved D. The CDR3 covers 15 residues. Trimming stripped 3 bases from V and 0 bases from J, with 11 bases between. Germline CDR1 SEHNR, CDR2 FQNEAQ (reference sequence). The CDR3 bases are TGTGCCAGCAGCTTTGAGTTCCTGATGAACACTGAAGCTTTCTTT. Amino acids: CASSFEFLMNTEAFF.

V usage is TRBV5-8 and J usage is TRBJ1-1, with 9 bases identical to TRBD1. CDR1 and CDR2 (germline): SGHTS, YDEGEE. This CDR3 region has 14 residues. J lost 3 bases, V lost 1 base, and 1 base had no gene match. CDR3 protein: CASSLWTGDTEAFF. CDR3 nucleotides: TGTGCCAGCAGCTTGTGGACAGGGGACACTGAAGCTTTCTTT.

The gene calls are TRBV4-2 and TRBJ2-2; D perhaps matches TRBD1 (7 bases). Looked up from germline, CDR1 is LGHNA and CDR2 is YNFKEQ. The CDR3 runs to 15 residues. Deletions cut 4 bases from V and 1 base from J, with 10 bases between. CDR3 region: CASSRGTVNTGELFF. The CDR3 region has the DNA TGTGCCAGCAGCCGCGGGACAGTGAACACCGGGGAGCTGTTTTTT.

The chain joins TRBV27 to TRBJ1-1, with D maybe TRBD1 (5 bases). The V gene's germline CDR1 is MNHEY and CDR2 SMNVEV (reference sequence). CDR3 size: 18 residues. V dropped 2 bases and J dropped 6 bases, with 25 bases sitting between them. This CDR3 reads CASSLGYPDRPEWAEAFF. CDR3 in DNA: TGTGCCAGCAGTTTAGGTTACCCCGACAGACCCGAGTGGGCTGAAGCTTTCTTT.

The V gene is TRBV18, the J gene TRBJ1-4; 7 bases map to TRBD1. The CDR3 covers 17 residues. From germline, CDR1 is KGHSH and CDR2 LQKENI. V lost 3 bases to trimming and J lost 4 bases; unmatched junction nucleotides: 11. The CDR3 reads CASSPTGLTGINEKLFF. The CDR3, as DNA: TGTGCCAGCTCACCCACGGGACTGACAGGGATTAATGAAAAACTGTTTTTT.

The chain recombines TRBV28 with TRBJ1-5; D gene unclear. The CDR3 is 14 residues long. Germline V CDR1 and CDR2: MDHEN, SYDVKM. The germline V and J ends were trimmed by 6 bases and 5 bases, with 14 bases remaining between them. CDR3 bases: TGTGCCAGCAGCGCCTTTAGCCGGGATCAGCCCCAGCATTTT. Its protein product is CASSAFSRDQPQHF.

The gene calls are TRBV2 and TRBJ2-7; D uncertain. V lost 3 bases and J lost 1, with 7 bases in between. The CDR3 is 13 amino acids. Germline assignment: CDR1 SNHLY and CDR2 FYNNEI. DNA for the CDR3: TGTGCCAGCAGTGAGTTCGTTTCCTACGAGCAGTACTTC. Its protein is CASSEFVSYEQYF.

The chain joins TRBV2 to TRBJ2-2; no definite D call. The ends were cut back, 2 bases at V and 0 bases at J, with 4 bases in the middle. There are 14 residues in the CDR3. Germline assignment: CDR1 SNHLY and CDR2 FYNNEI. CDR3 residues: CASSEQANTGELFF. As DNA, the CDR3 is TGTGCCAGCAGTGAACAGGCGAACACCGGGGAGCTGTTTTTT.

The rearrangement joins TRBV10-3 to TRBJ2-6, with TRBD1 matching 7 bases. V lost 4 bases to trimming and J lost 2 bases; unmatched junction nucleotides: 8. The V gene's germline CDR1 is ENHRY and CDR2 SYGVKD. The CDR3 is 17 residues long. DNA for the CDR3: TGTGCCATCAGTGGCTCTGGGACAGCCACTGGGGCCAACGTCCTGACTTTC. Amino acid sequence: CAISGSGTATGANVLTF.

The chain combines TRBV4-1 with TRBJ2-5; perhaps TRBD2 as D (5 bases). The V gene lost 5 bases and the J gene lost 1 base, with 14 bases spanning the gap. Per germline, CDR1 MGHRA and CDR2 YSYEKL. The CDR3 length is 15 residues. CDR3: CASSLRTARQETQYF. The DNA for the CDR3 is TGCGCCAGCAGCTTACGGACTGCGCGCCAAGAGACCCAGTACTTC.

The chain uses TRBV3-1 (or the pseudogene TRBV3-2) and TRBJ2-1, with TRBD2 matching 15 bases. J lost 7 bases, V lost 4 bases, and 8 bases had no gene match. The CDR3 runs 17 residues. Germline CDR1 reads LGHDT; CDR2 reads YNNKEL (reference sequence). The DNA for the CDR3 is TGTGCCAGCAGCCCCCGACGGACTAGCGGGGGGGCAAATGAGCAGTTCTTC. Translating it yields CASSPRRTSGGANEQFF.

The chain couples TRBV5-1 to TRBJ2-7; 9 bases are a match to TRBD2. The junction had 14 bases not matched to a gene; V was cut back by 4 bases and J by 0 bases. Germline V CDR1 and CDR2: SGHRS, YFSETQ. The CDR3 totals 18 residues. Here the CDR3 reads CASSGPPVAGASSYEQYF. The CDR3 DNA follows: TGCGCCAGCAGCGGCCCACCCGTAGCGGGGGCTAGCTCCTACGAGCAGTACTTC.

The chain combines TRBV7-8 with TRBJ1-1; D may be TRBD1 (6 bases). Germline V CDR1 and CDR2: SGHVS, FQNEAQ. Trimming left V 5 bases short and J 5 bases short, with 9 bases between. This CDR3 spans 12 amino acids. The CDR3 reads CASSPGVTEAFF. DNA of the CDR3: TGTGCCAGCAGCCCAGGGGTTACTGAAGCTTTCTTT.

The chain links TRBV9 to TRBJ2-3; possible D gene TRBD1, 6 bases. Between the trimmed V and J ends, which lost 4 bases and 2 bases, there was a span of 17 bases. The CDR3 consists of 16 residues. Germline V lookup: CDR1 SGDLS, CDR2 YYNGEE. As DNA, the CDR3 is TGTGCCAGCAGCCCCACCGGGGCAGGGGACACAGATACGCAGTATTTT. Protein product: CASSPTGAGDTDTQYF.

The table lists this clone with a few counts. V gene TRBV19 combines with J gene TRBJ1-1, with TRBD1 matching over 8 bases. Trimming took 5 bases from V and 5 from J; bases not matched to a gene: 10. This CDR3 spans 15 amino acids. CDR1 is LNHDA, CDR2 SQIVND, per germline (reference sequence). The DNA for the CDR3 is TGTGCCAGTAGTCTCCGGACAGGGAAGATGACTGAAGCTTTCTTT. Its translation: CASSLRTGKMTEAFF.

This chain links TRBV27 with TRBJ1-1; 7 bases align to TRBD1. V lost 2 bases, J lost 4 bases, and 7 bases stayed unmatched. The CDR3 has 15 amino acids. Germline CDR1 reads MNHEY; CDR2 reads SMNVEV (reference sequence). CDR3 amino acids: CASSLGQAEGTEAFF. Written as DNA, the CDR3 is TGTGCCAGCAGTTTAGGACAGGCCGAGGGCACTGAAGCTTTCTTT.

The chain employs TRBV25-1 and TRBJ2-5; 9 bases are a match to TRBD2. V trimming: 6 bases; J trimming: 0 bases; junction bases outside the gene matches: 2. The CDR3 contains 14 residues. The germline V gene encodes CDR1 MGHDK and CDR2 SYGVNS. CDR3 nucleotide sequence: TGTGCCAGCAGCGCGGGGGGGCACCAAGAGACCCAGTACTTC. Amino acids: CASSAGGHQETQYF.

In its sample, this clone was seen a few times. The CDR3 loop is CASSLKTGVGEQFF. The CDR3 DNA sequence: TGTGCCAGCAGCCTAAAAACAGGGGTTGGTGAGCAGTTCTTC. This chain connects TRBV5-6 to TRBJ2-1; the match to TRBD1 covers 7 bases. The CDR3 has 14 residues. Germline V gene lookup returns CDR1 SGHDT and CDR2 YYEEEE. After removal of 4 bases from V and 9 bases from J, the junction contained 10 bases not matched to a gene.